This TCR beta chain was documented in a study of shared clonotypes between healthy human individuals. CD45RO negativity and positive selection for CCR7 defined naive CD8 cells, a population that excluded terminally differentiated effector memory CD45RA+ cells. Profiling relied on immunoSEQ multiplex PCR, and the TCRdb table lists in-frame clones only, not all of them. This sample has under 850,000 clones, with around 92% found just once. The sample was naive CD8+ T cells sorted from blood. The receptor was isolated from a man aged 25 to 40 in good health.

CDR3 bases: TGTGCCAGCAGCCACAGCGGCCAGACATCCTACAATGAGCAGTTCTTC. Translation gives CASSHSGQTSYNEQFF. The chain combines TRBV13 with TRBJ2-1, with D perhaps matching TRBD2 (5 bases). The CDR3 covers 16 residues. The V end was cut by 5 bases, the J end by 1 base, with 15 bases between. Germline V CDR1 and CDR2: PRHDT, FYEKMQ (reference sequence).